This T cell receptor (beta chain) came from a study of vaccination effects on CD4 cells after COVID-19. Across the whole study: A median of 72 days separated the second dose and sampling.

Only in-frame clones appear in the TCRdb table, and some are missing; sequencing was by immunoSEQ multiplex PCR. The sample gives about 60,000 clones, 78% of which show up once; roughly 2% is in the top ten. A remark on this clone: Antigen: not known.

Between the trimmed V and J ends, which lost 6 bases and 0 bases, there was a span of 8 bases. CDR1 LNHDA and CDR2 SQIVND come from the germline V gene (reference sequence). The CDR3 loop spans 14 amino acids. Peptide-pool stimulation followed by sequencing identified expanded antigen-specific CD4+ clonotypes in the ViraFEST assay. Culture lasted over 9 days before CD4+ T cell isolation. Vaccination of participants consisted of two doses of either the BNT162b2 or mRNA-1273 vaccine. Nucleocapsid antibodies stayed negative before and after vaccination, showing no earlier SARS-CoV-2 infection. A density of about 2.2 million PBMC per well was used; these cells were cultured with about 10 IU/ml IL-2 and roughly 10 ug/ml peptides.

The source material was CD4+ T cells from PBMCs cultured with HCoV-OC43 spike peptides, sampled after COVID-19 vaccination. Subset: HCoV-OC43 spike overlapping peptide pool stimulation. V and J are TRBV19 and TRBJ2-2; tentatively, D is TRBD1 (6 bases). The clonotype was recovered from a human donor who received a COVID-19 vaccine. CDR3 protein: CASRDSANTGELFF. The CDR3 coding sequence is TGTGCCAGTAGGGACAGCGCGAACACCGGGGAGCTGTTTTTT.